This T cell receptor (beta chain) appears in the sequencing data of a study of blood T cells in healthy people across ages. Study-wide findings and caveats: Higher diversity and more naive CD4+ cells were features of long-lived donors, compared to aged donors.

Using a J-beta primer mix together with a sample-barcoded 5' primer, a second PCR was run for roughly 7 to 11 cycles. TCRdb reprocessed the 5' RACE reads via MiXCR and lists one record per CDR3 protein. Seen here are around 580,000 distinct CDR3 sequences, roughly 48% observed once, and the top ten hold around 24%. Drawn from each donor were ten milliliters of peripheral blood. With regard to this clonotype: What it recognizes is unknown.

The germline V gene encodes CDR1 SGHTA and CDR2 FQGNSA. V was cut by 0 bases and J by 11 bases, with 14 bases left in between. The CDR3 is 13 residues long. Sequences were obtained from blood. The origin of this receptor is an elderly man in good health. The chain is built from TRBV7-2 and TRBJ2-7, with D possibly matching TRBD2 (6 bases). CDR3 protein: CASSLARLQREYF. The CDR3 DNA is TGTGCCAGCAGCTTAGCCCGCCTTCAGCGGGAGTACTTC.